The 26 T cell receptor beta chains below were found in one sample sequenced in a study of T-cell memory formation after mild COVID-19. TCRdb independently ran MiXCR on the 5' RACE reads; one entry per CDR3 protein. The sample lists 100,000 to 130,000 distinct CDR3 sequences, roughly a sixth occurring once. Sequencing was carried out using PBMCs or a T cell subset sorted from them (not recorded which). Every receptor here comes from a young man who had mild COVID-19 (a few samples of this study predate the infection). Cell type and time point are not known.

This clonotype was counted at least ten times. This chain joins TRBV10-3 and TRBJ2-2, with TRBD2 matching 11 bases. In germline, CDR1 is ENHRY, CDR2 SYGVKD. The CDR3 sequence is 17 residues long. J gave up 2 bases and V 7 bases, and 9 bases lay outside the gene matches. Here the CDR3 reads CAIKSLAGGPNTGELFF. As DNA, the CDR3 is TGTGCCATCAAGAGCCTAGCGGGGGGCCCAAACACCGGGGAGCTGTTTTTT.

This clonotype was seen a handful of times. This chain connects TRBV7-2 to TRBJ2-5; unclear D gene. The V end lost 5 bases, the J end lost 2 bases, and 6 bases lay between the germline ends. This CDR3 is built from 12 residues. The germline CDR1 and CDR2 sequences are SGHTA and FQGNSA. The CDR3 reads CASSSNQETQYF. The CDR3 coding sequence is TGTGCCAGCAGCAGTAATCAAGAGACCCAGTACTTC.

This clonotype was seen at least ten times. The CDR3 coding sequence is TGTGCCACCAGCAGAGATGTAGGACAGGGCTATAATGAAAAACTGTTTTTT. Residues: CATSRDVGQGYNEKLFF. The genes are TRBV15 and TRBJ1-4, with 8 positions matching TRBD1. The ends lost 0 bases at V and 4 bases at J; junction bases unmatched: 7. CDR3 size: 17 residues. Per germline, CDR1 LNHNV and CDR2 YYDKDF (reference sequence).

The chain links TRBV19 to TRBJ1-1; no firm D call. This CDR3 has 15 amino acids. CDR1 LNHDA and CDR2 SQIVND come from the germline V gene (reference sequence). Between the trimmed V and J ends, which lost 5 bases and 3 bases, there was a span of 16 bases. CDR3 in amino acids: CASSGRGGSYTEAFF. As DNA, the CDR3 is TGTGCCAGTAGTGGTCGAGGAGGGAGTTACACTGAAGCTTTCTTT.

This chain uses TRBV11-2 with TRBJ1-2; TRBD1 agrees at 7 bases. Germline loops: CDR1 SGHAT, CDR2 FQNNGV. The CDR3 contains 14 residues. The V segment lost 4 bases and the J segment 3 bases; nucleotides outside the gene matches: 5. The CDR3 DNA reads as TGTGCCAGCAGCTCCCAGGGGGGGGACTATGGCTACACCTTC. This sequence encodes CASSSQGGDYGYTF.

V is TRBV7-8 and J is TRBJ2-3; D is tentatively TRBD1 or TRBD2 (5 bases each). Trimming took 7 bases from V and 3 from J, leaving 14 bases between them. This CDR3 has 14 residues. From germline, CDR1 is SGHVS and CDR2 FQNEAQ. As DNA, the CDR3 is TGTGCCAGCACCCCGGGTGGGGGAACAGATACGCAGTATTTT. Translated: CASTPGGGTDTQYF.

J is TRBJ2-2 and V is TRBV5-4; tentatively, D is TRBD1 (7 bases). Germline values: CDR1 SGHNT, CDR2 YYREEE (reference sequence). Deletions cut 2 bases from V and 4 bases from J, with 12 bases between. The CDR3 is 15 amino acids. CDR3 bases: TGTGCCAGCAGCTTACGCAGGGGGGTCACCGGGGAGCTGTTTTTT. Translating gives CASSLRRGVTGELFF.

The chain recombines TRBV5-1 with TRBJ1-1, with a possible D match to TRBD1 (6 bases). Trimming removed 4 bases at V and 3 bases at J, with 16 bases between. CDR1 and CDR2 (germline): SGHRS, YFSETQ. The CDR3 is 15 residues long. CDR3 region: CASSETARQDTEAFF. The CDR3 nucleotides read TGCGCCAGCAGCGAGACCGCTCGACAGGACACTGAAGCTTTCTTT.

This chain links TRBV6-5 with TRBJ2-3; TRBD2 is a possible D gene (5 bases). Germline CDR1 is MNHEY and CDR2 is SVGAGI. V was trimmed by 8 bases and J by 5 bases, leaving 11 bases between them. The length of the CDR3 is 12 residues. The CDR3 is CASRSGVDTQYF. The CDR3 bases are TGTGCCAGCCGAAGCGGCGTAGATACGCAGTATTTT.

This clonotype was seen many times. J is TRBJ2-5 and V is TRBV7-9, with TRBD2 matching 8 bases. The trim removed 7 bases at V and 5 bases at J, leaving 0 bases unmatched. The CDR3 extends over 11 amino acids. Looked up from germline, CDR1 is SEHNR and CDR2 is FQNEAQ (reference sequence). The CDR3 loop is CASTSGETQYF. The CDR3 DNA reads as TGTGCCAGCACTAGCGGGGAGACCCAGTACTTC.

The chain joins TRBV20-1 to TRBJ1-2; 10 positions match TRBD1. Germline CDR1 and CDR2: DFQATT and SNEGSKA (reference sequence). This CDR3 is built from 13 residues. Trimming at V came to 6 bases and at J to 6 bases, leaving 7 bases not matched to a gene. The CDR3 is CSAWGTGDDGYTF. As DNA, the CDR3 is TGCAGTGCGTGGGGGACAGGGGATGATGGCTACACCTTC.

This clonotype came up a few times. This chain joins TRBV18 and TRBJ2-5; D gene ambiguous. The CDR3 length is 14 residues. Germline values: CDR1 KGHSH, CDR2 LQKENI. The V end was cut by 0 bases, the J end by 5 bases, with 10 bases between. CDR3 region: CASSPPAGSETQYF. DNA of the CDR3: TGTGCCAGCTCACCACCGGCCGGGTCGGAGACCCAGTACTTC.

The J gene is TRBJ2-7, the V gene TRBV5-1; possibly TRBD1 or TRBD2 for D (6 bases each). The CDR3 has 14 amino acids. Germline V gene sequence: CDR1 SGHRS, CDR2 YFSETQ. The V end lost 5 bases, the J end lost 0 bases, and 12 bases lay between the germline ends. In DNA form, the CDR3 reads TGCGCCAGCAGGGCGGGACAAGACTCCTACGAGCAGTACTTC. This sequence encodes CASRAGQDSYEQYF.

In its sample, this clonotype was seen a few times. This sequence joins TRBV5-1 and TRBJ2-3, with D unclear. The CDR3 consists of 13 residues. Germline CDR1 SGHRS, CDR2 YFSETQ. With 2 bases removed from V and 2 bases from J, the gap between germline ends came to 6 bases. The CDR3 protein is CASSFFTTDTQYF. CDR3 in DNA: TGCGCCAGCAGCTTCTTTACCACAGATACGCAGTATTTT.

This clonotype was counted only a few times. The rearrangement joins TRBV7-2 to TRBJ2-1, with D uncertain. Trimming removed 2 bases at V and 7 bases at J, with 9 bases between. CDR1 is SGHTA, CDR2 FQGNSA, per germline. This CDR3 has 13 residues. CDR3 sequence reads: CASSLPTANEQFF. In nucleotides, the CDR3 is TGTGCCAGCAGCTTACCAACAGCTAATGAGCAGTTCTTC.

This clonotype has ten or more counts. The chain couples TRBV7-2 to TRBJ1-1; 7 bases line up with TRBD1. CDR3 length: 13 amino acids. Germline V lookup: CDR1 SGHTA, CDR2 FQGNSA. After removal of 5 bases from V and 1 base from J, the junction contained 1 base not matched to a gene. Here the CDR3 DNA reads TGTGCCAGCAGCCGGGACAGGAACACTGAAGCTTTCTTT. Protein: CASSRDRNTEAFF.

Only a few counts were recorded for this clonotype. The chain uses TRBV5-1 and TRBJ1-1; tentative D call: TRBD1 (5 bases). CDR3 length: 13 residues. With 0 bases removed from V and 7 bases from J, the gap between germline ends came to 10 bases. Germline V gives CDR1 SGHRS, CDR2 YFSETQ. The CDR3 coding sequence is TGCGCCAGCAGCTTGGACAGGCAGCTTGAAGCTTTCTTT. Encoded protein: CASSLDRQLEAFF.

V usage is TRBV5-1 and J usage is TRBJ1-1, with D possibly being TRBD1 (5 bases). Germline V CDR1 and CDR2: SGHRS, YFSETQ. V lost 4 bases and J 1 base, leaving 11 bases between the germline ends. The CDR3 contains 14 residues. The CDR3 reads CASSVGQTNTEAFF. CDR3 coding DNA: TGCGCCAGCAGCGTGGGGCAGACGAACACTGAAGCTTTCTTT.

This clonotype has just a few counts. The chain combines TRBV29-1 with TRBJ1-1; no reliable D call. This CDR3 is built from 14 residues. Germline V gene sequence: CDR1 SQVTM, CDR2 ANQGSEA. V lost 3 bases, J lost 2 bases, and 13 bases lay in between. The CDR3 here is CSVERGGVNTEAFF. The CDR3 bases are TGCAGCGTTGAGCGTGGCGGAGTAAACACTGAAGCTTTCTTT. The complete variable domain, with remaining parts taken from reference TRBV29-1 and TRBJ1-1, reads SAVISQKPSRDICQRGTSLTIQCQVDSQVTMMFWYRQQPGQSLTLIATANQGSEATYESGFVIDKFPISRPNLTFSTLTVSNMSPEDSSIYLCSVERGGVNTEAFFGQGTRLTVV.

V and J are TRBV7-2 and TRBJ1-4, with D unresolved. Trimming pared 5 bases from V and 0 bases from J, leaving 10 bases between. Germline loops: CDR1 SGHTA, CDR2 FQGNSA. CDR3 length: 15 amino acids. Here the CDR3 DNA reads TGTGCCAGCAGCGCCGGCGAGGCAACTAATGAAAAACTGTTTTTT. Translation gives CASSAGEATNEKLFF.

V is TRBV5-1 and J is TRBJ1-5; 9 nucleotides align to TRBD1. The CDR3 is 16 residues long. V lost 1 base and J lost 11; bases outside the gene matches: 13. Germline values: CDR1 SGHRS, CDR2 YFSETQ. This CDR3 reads CASSLTQGAYPGTQHF. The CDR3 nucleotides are TGCGCCAGCAGCTTGACACAGGGGGCTTACCCCGGGACCCAGCATTTT. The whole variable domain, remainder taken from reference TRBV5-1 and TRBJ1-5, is KAGVTQTPRYLIKTRGQQVTLSCSPISGHRSVSWYQQTPGQGLQFLFEYFSETQRNKGNFPGRFSGRQFSNSRSEMNVSTLELGDSALYLCASSLTQGAYPGTQHFGDGTRLSIL.

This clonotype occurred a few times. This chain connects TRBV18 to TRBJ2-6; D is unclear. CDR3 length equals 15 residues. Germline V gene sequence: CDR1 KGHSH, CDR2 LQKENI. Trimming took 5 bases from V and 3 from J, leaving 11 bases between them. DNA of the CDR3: TGTGCCAGCTCAGATTCAAGAGATGGGGCCAACGTCCTGACTTTC. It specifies CASSDSRDGANVLTF.

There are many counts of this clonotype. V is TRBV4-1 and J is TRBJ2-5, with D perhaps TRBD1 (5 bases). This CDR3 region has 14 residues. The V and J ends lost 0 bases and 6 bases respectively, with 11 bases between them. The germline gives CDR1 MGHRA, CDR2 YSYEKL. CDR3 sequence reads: CASSQDGAGKTQYF. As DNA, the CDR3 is TGCGCCAGCAGCCAAGATGGGGCAGGAAAGACCCAGTACTTC.

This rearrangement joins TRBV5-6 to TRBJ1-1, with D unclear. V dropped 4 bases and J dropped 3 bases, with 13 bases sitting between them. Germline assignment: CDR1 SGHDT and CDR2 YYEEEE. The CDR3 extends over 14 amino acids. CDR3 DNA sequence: TGTGCCAGCAGCCCCGGGCCCGGTGACACTGAAGCTTTCTTT. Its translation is CASSPGPGDTEAFF.

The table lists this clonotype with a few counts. In DNA, the CDR3 is TGCGCCAGCCGAATTCAGGGTTTCGATGAAAAACTGTTTTTT. Translation: CASRIQGFDEKLFF. V is TRBV5-1 and J is TRBJ1-4, with D perhaps matching TRBD1 (5 bases). Deletions cut 7 bases from V and 6 bases from J, with 16 bases between. This CDR3 is built from 14 residues. Germline CDR1 reads SGHRS; CDR2 reads YFSETQ.

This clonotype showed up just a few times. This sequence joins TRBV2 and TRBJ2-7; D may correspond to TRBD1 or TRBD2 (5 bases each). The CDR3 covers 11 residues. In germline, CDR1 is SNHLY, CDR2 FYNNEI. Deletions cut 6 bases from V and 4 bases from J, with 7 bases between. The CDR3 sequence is CASRGRYEQYV. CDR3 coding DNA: TGTGCCAGCAGGGGACGATACGAGCAGTACGTC.